What follows are 27 T cell receptor beta chains derived from one specimen sequenced in a study of blood T cell repertoires in COVID-19. The table came from immunoSEQ multiplex PCR; TCRdb's copy has only in-frame clones and leaves some out. The data show about 210,000 clones, with around 89% seen just once and about 1.8% held by the top ten. What was sequenced was peripheral blood. These receptors were collected from a man between 65 and 79 years old with acute or convalescent COVID-19.

The V call is TRBV4-3, the J call TRBJ2-7; the D is unclear. This CDR3 region has 13 residues. CDR1 and CDR2 (germline): LGHNA, YSLEER. Trimming left V 0 bases short and J 0 bases short, with 3 bases between. CDR3 sequence reads: CASSQEASYEQYF. The CDR3, as DNA: TGCGCCAGCAGCCAAGAAGCCTCCTACGAGCAGTACTTC.

This sequence joins TRBV13 and TRBJ2-7, with 9 positions matching TRBD1. Germline trimming cut 4 bases from V and 4 bases from J; bases unmatched to any gene: 8. Germline V CDR1 and CDR2: PRHDT, FYEKMQ (reference sequence). CDR3 length equals 15 residues. CDR3 bases: TGTGCCAGCAGCTCACACGGGACAGGGAGGTACGAGCAGTACTTC. As protein: CASSSHGTGRYEQYF.

The chain is built from TRBV19 and TRBJ2-7; 10 positions match TRBD2. Trimming at V came to 6 bases and at J to 0 bases, leaving 5 bases not matched to a gene. Germline-derived CDR1 and CDR2 are LNHDA and SQIVND (reference sequence). This CDR3 contains 15 residues. CDR3 protein: CASSPLAGDSYEQYF. CDR3 DNA: TGTGCCAGTAGCCCTCTAGCGGGGGACTCCTACGAGCAGTACTTC.

Regarding this clone: Within the sample, other DNA sequences also encode this same CDR3. The rearrangement uses TRBV5-1 and TRBJ1-4; D possibly corresponds to TRBD1 (5 bases). The CDR3 runs to 14 residues. The V gene's germline CDR1 is SGHRS and CDR2 YFSETQ. The V end lost 0 bases, the J end lost 8 bases, and 11 bases lay between the germline ends. In nucleotides, the CDR3 is TGCGCCAGCAGCTTGGGGCAGGGTGGCGAAAAACTGTTTTTT. Its protein is CASSLGQGGEKLFF.

The V gene is TRBV6-2 or TRBV6-3, the J gene TRBJ2-7; 9 bases fit TRBD2. The CDR3 consists of 15 residues. The germline gives CDR1 MNHEY, CDR2 SVGEGT. V lost 4 bases and J lost 2; bases outside the gene matches: 6. The CDR3 region has the DNA TGTGCCAGCAGTTCTTTGCGGGAGGGAGCCTACGAGCAGTACTTC. Residues: CASSSLREGAYEQYF.

V gene TRBV6-5 combines with J gene TRBJ1-1, with no clear D. The CDR3 extends over 14 amino acids. Per the germline V gene, CDR1 is MNHEY and CDR2 is SVGAGI. V lost 3 bases, J lost 2 bases, and 10 bases lay in between. The CDR3 DNA reads as TGTGCCAGCAGTTATAATGCCAGAAACACTGAAGCTTTCTTT. Translating it yields CASSYNARNTEAFF.

This rearrangement joins TRBV5-4 to TRBJ2-7; 8 bases fit TRBD2. Germline-derived CDR1 and CDR2 are SGHNT and YYREEE (reference sequence). J was trimmed by 7 bases and V by 4 bases; bases with no gene match: 13. The CDR3 length is 15 residues. As DNA, the CDR3 is TGTGCCAGCAGCCCCGGTCGAGCGGGAGCGGGGGAGCAGTACTTC. Its translation is CASSPGRAGAGEQYF.

Details on this clone: Other DNA sequences in this specimen translate into the identical CDR3. V usage is TRBV18 and J usage is TRBJ1-5; D unresolved. The germline gives CDR1 KGHSH, CDR2 LQKENI. V was pared by 6 bases and J by 0 bases, with 6 bases between. CDR3 length: 13 residues. The CDR3 loop is CASSPSSNQPQHF. Here the CDR3 DNA reads TGTGCCAGCTCCCCTAGTAGCAATCAGCCCCAGCATTTT.

The rearrangement links TRBV6-2 or TRBV6-3 to TRBJ1-5; the D gene is possibly TRBD1 (5 bases). This CDR3 contains 16 residues. The V and J ends lost 0 bases and 6 bases respectively, with 15 bases between them. Germline V CDR1 and CDR2: MNHEY, SVGEGT. The CDR3: CASSYSWGDGTQPQHF. The CDR3 region has the DNA TGTGCCAGCAGTTACTCGTGGGGGGATGGCACTCAGCCCCAGCATTTT.

The chain carries TRBV7-2 and TRBJ1-5; the D is unclear. From germline, CDR1 is SGHTA and CDR2 FQGNSA. The V end was cut by 3 bases, the J end by 4 bases, with 7 bases between. The CDR3 length is 13 residues. For the CDR3, the DNA is TGTGCCAGCAGCTTGGCTTGGAATCAGCCCCAGCATTTT. Its protein is CASSLAWNQPQHF. Filled out from reference TRBV7-2 and TRBJ1-5, the complete variable domain reads GAGVSQSPSNKVTEKGKDVELRCDPISGHTALYWYRQSLGQGLEFLIYFQGNSAPDKSGLPSDRFSAERTGGSVSTLTIQRTQQEDSAVYLCASSLAWNQPQHFGDGTRLSIL.

V gene TRBV5-1 combines with J gene TRBJ2-4; tentative D call: TRBD1 (5 bases). The CDR3 totals 14 residues. The germline gives CDR1 SGHRS, CDR2 YFSETQ. V lost 4 bases and J lost 9, with 17 bases in between. Here the CDR3 reads CASSPDDSKFIQYF. CDR3 nucleotides: TGCGCCAGCAGCCCGGACGACAGCAAGTTCATTCAGTACTTC.

This chain uses TRBV10-3 with TRBJ1-1, with D tentatively TRBD1 (6 bases). The V gene lost 6 bases and the J gene lost 0 bases, with 17 bases spanning the gap. From germline, CDR1 is ENHRY and CDR2 SYGVKD. This CDR3 is built from 16 residues. CDR3 residues: CAISTGGPRLNTEAFF. Written as DNA, the CDR3 is TGTGCCATCAGCACGGGGGGCCCAAGGCTGAACACTGAAGCTTTCTTT.

The J gene is TRBJ2-3, the V gene TRBV9; D might be TRBD1 (6 bases). The CDR3 consists of 15 residues. In germline, CDR1 is SGDLS, CDR2 YYNGEE. Trimming left V 5 bases short and J 4 bases short, with 17 bases between. The CDR3 nucleotides read TGTGCCAGCAGTGCTCCGTGGGGGCCGGCAGATACGCAGTATTTT. Translation: CASSAPWGPADTQYF.

The chain carries TRBV27 and TRBJ2-5, with TRBD1 identical over 9 bases. V was clipped by 5 bases and J by 4 bases; unmatched bases: 8. This CDR3 contains 15 residues. The germline V gene encodes CDR1 MNHEY and CDR2 SMNVEV (reference sequence). The CDR3 nucleotides are TGTGCCAGCAGTCCCCGGACAGGGGTGACAGAGACCCAGTACTTC. Protein: CASSPRTGVTETQYF.

This sequence joins TRBV6-2 or TRBV6-3 and TRBJ2-1, with 14 bases lining up with TRBD2. The CDR3 is made up of 15 amino acids. The J segment lost 10 bases and the V segment lost 4 bases, leaving 6 bases of the junction unmatched. Germline assignment: CDR1 MNHEY and CDR2 SVGEGT. In DNA, the CDR3 is TGTGCCAGCAGTTCGGGACTAGCGGGAGTGGGAGAGCAGTTCTTC. This encodes CASSSGLAGVGEQFF.

This clone was picked up one time. The rearrangement links TRBV2 to TRBJ1-2, with D possibly TRBD1 on 6 matching bases. V was clipped by 2 bases and J by 4 bases, with 8 bases between them. Germline lookup yields CDR1 SNHLY and CDR2 FYNNEI. The CDR3 consists of 13 residues. The CDR3 DNA reads TGTGCCAGCAGTGAAATGGACAGCTATGGCTACACCTTC. This sequence encodes CASSEMDSYGYTF.

The rearrangement links TRBV6-1 to TRBJ2-6, with a tentative D call TRBD1 (5 bases). V shed 2 bases and J shed 2 bases, with 7 bases lying between them. Germline V lookup: CDR1 MNHNS, CDR2 SASEGT. The CDR3 extends over 15 amino acids. The CDR3 here is CASSETRAGANVLTF. CDR3 nucleotides: TGTGCCAGCAGTGAAACCAGGGCTGGGGCCAACGTCCTGACTTTC.

This chain connects TRBV6-5 to TRBJ1-4; tentatively, D is TRBD1 (6 bases). Germline V gene data show CDR1 as MNHEY and CDR2 as SVGAGI. The ends were cut back, 0 bases at V and 7 bases at J, with 12 bases in the middle. The CDR3 contains 15 residues. CDR3 region: CASSYSPGVIEKLFF. For the CDR3, the DNA is TGTGCCAGCAGTTACTCGCCAGGGGTGATTGAAAAACTGTTTTTT.

This chain uses TRBV4-1 with TRBJ2-5; TRBD2 agrees at 12 bases. The germline gives CDR1 MGHRA, CDR2 YSYEKL. This CDR3 contains 18 residues. The trim removed 0 bases at V and 5 bases at J, leaving 10 bases unmatched. The chain's CDR3 is CASSQDLLAGGGGETQYF. CDR3 bases: TGCGCCAGCAGCCAAGATTTACTAGCGGGAGGAGGGGGGGAGACCCAGTACTTC.

The rearrangement uses TRBV19 and TRBJ2-1; 9 bases align to TRBD2. Trimming took 9 bases from V and 8 from J; bases not matched to a gene: 17. The CDR3 covers 16 residues. Germline loops: CDR1 LNHDA, CDR2 SQIVND (reference sequence). The CDR3 nucleotides are TGTGCCAGAGCCTCCGGGACTAGCAACTTAATGGATGAGCAGTTCTTC. This encodes CARASGTSNLMDEQFF.

This rearrangement joins TRBV6-5 to TRBJ2-7; 7 positions agree with TRBD2. The V gene's germline CDR1 is MNHEY and CDR2 SVGAGI. The ends lost 5 bases at V and 12 bases at J; junction bases unmatched: 10. There are 12 residues in the CDR3. As DNA, the CDR3 is TGTGCCAGCAGTCCGCGCCTAGCGGCTTTGTACTTC. Amino acid sequence: CASSPRLAALYF.

This rearrangement joins TRBV9 to TRBJ2-2, with 8 bases matching TRBD2. Germline values: CDR1 SGDLS, CDR2 YYNGEE. Unmatched junction bases numbered 8, after V lost 4 bases and J lost 6 bases. The CDR3 covers 15 residues. Here the CDR3 DNA reads TGTGCCAGCAGCCCCGGGCTCGGGGGGGCCGGGGAGCTGTTTTTT. The encoded protein is CASSPGLGGAGELFF.

The rearrangement joins TRBV7-2 to TRBJ2-7, with a possible D match to TRBD2 (6 bases). Germline values: CDR1 SGHTA, CDR2 FQGNSA. V gave up 5 bases and J gave up 1 base, with 15 bases separating them. This CDR3 contains 15 residues. Here the CDR3 reads CASSPQLATSYEQYF. The DNA for the CDR3 is TGTGCCAGCAGCCCTCAACTAGCTACGTCCTACGAGCAGTACTTC.

DNA for the CDR3: TGTGCCAGCAGCCAAGGAAGAGCGTCGCGGCAGTACTTC. Protein sequence: CASSQGRASRQYF. The rearrangement uses TRBV14 and TRBJ2-7; no definite D call. The CDR3 contains 13 residues. Trimming stripped 1 base from V and 9 bases from J, with 13 bases between. Per germline, CDR1 SGHDN and CDR2 FVKESK.

This chain's CDR3 is CASSSDRAYSGNTIYF. The CDR3 DNA reads TGCGCCAGCAGCTCGGACAGGGCTTACTCTGGAAACACCATATATTTT. This sequence joins TRBV5-1 and TRBJ1-3; 8 bases agree with TRBD1. This CDR3 has 16 amino acids. Germline V gene lookup returns CDR1 SGHRS and CDR2 YFSETQ. J was trimmed by 0 bases and V by 3 bases; bases with no gene match: 5. The whole variable domain, filled in from reference TRBV5-1 and TRBJ1-3, reads KAGVTQTPRYLIKTRGQQVTLSCSPISGHRSVSWYQQTPGQGLQFLFEYFSETQRNKGNFPGRFSGRQFSNSRSEMNVSTLELGDSALYLCASSSDRAYSGNTIYFGEGSWLTVV.

CDR3 in DNA: TGTGCCAGCAGAATAGCGGGAGTGCAAGAGACCCAGTACTTC. Its protein is CASRIAGVQETQYF. V is TRBV27 and J is TRBJ2-5; TRBD2 aligns across 9 bases. The V gene's germline CDR1 is MNHEY and CDR2 SMNVEV (reference sequence). CDR3 length: 14 amino acids. Losses at the gene ends were 6 bases for V and 2 bases for J; bases not matched to a gene: 4.

This chain joins TRBV10-2 and TRBJ2-7; 13 bases align to TRBD2. The CDR3 contains 15 residues. V dropped 7 bases and J dropped 5; count of bases not matched to a gene: 8. Germline lookup yields CDR1 WSHSY and CDR2 SAAADI. CDR3 residues: CASIERGTSGDEQYF. The CDR3 region has the DNA TGCGCCAGCATCGAGAGGGGGACTAGCGGGGACGAGCAGTACTTC.